Sequencing of this T cell receptor beta chain was carried out in a study of technical replicates of blood from four donors (TCRdb year 2017). Comments on this clone: Its antigen remains undetermined. Base qualities are missing; no much larger clone stands one base away.

The library was obtained by the immunoSEQ multiplex PCR assay. TCRdb took this table from immuneACCESS and kept in-frame rearrangements with V and J called. Such tables lack part of the clones; where checked against another copy, unresolved V genes explain under half of the gap, and the rest is unexplained. The table for this sample lists tens of thousands of clones; roughly nine tenths of them were counted only once. The biggest ten clones account for about 4.5% of the sample. The germline V gene encodes CDR1 SGHTA and CDR2 FQGNSA. The junction shows trimming of 5 bases on V and 6 bases on J, and the gene matches do not reach 4 bases of it. Its CDR3 holds 12 amino acids, cysteine through phenylalanine. Of all the DNA, just the CDR3 is kept, 36 bases in frame from base 1.

Sequenced material: PBMCs. This TCR came from a human donor in good health. Some clones in this sample may be carry-over from other donors' samples. The chain was built from TRBV7-2 and TRBJ2-7, with 7 central nucleotides matching TRBD1. DNA sequence: TGTGCCAGCAGCCTGACAGGGTCCGAGCAGTACTTC. It codes for CASSLTGSEQYF.